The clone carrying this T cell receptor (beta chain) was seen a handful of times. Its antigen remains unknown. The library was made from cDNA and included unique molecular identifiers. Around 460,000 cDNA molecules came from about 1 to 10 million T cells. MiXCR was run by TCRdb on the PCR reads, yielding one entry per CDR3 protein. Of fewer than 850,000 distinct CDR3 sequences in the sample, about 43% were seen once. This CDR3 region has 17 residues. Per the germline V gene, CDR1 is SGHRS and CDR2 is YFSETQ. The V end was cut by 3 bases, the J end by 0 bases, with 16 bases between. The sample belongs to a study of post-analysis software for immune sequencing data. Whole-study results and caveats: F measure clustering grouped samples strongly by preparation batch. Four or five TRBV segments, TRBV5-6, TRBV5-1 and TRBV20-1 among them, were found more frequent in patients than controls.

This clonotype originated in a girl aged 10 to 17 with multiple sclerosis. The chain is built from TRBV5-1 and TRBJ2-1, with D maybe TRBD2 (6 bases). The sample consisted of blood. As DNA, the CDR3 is TGCGCCAGCAGCTCCCCGCCTGGCGGGGCCTCCTACAATGAGCAGTTCTTC. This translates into CASSSPPGGASYNEQFF.